The 18 T cell receptor beta chains reported below all come from one sample, sequenced in a study of shared clonotypes between healthy human individuals. TCRdb's copy holds only in-frame clones and misses some; the assay was immunoSEQ multiplex PCR. The data hold roughly 2 million clones, with approximately 94% observed a single time. The specimen sequenced was naive CD4+ T cells sorted from blood. Subset: CD45RA+ positively selected. These receptors came from a man younger than 35 in good health.

The gene calls are TRBV6-1 and TRBJ2-7; 8 bases align to TRBD1. V shed 5 bases, J shed 7 bases, and the junction held 7 bases outside the gene matches. Germline V CDR1 and CDR2: MNHNS, SASEGT. The CDR3 is 13 amino acids. CDR3 region: CASSIQGVREQYF. The CDR3 bases are TGTGCCAGCAGTATACAGGGGGTGAGGGAGCAGTACTTC.

Note on this clone: Other DNA sequences in the sample encode the same CDR3. The chain is built from TRBV2 and TRBJ1-2; D is unclear. This CDR3 spans 10 amino acids. V lost 6 bases and J lost 6, with 5 bases in between. CDR1 is SNHLY and CDR2 is FYNNEI in the germline V gene. CDR3 residues: CASSGDGYTF. In DNA form, the CDR3 reads TGTGCCAGCAGCGGGGATGGCTACACCTTC. The variable domain in full, with the rest retrieved from reference TRBV2 and TRBJ1-2, is EPEVTQTPSHQVTQMGQEVILRCVPISNHLYFYWYRQILGQKVEFLVSFYNNEISEKSEIFDDQFSVERPDGSNFTLKIRSTKLEDSAMYFCASSGDGYTFGSGTRLTVV.

The gene calls are TRBV28 and TRBJ1-1; 7 bases match TRBD1. CDR1 is MDHEN, CDR2 SYDVKM, per germline. V lost 4 bases and J lost 0; bases outside the gene matches: 8. CDR3 length: 16 amino acids. The DNA for the CDR3 is TGTGCCAGCAGTTACTATACCGACAGGGTGAACACTGAAGCTTTCTTT. Its protein product is CASSYYTDRVNTEAFF.

The V gene is TRBV25-1, the J gene TRBJ1-1, with D perhaps matching TRBD1 (5 bases). Germline CDR1 is MGHDK and CDR2 is SYGVNS. V was clipped by 4 bases and J by 1 base, with 10 bases between them. This CDR3 spans 14 amino acids. For the CDR3, the DNA is TGTGCCAGCAGTGGGTTTGGGGCGAACACTGAAGCTTTCTTT. Amino acids: CASSGFGANTEAFF.

V and J are TRBV29-1 and TRBJ1-1; D is perhaps TRBD1 (6 bases). Germline-derived CDR1 and CDR2 are SQVTM and ANQGSEA. V was shortened by 5 bases and J by 10 bases, with 14 bases between the two germline ends. This CDR3 spans 11 amino acids. The DNA for the CDR3 is TGCAGCGTTATACAGGGACTAGCAGCTTTCTTT. Protein product: CSVIQGLAAFF.

The CDR3: CASSEITGFGSPLHF. The DNA for the CDR3 is TGTGCCAGCAGTGAAATAACAGGGTTTGGATCACCCCTCCACTTT. J is TRBJ1-6 and V is TRBV6-1; D possibly corresponds to TRBD1 (6 bases). From germline, CDR1 is MNHNS and CDR2 SASEGT. Deletions cut 2 bases from V and 10 bases from J, with 15 bases between. This CDR3 has 15 amino acids.

The rearrangement links TRBV6-5 to TRBJ1-1; D gene uncertain. V dropped 0 bases and J dropped 4 bases, with 15 bases sitting between them. Germline CDR1 and CDR2: MNHEY and SVGAGI. CDR3 length: 16 residues. CDR3 in DNA: TGTGCCAGCAGTTACTCCGGTCGAGGGCTGGGCACTGAAGCTTTCTTT. Amino acids: CASSYSGRGLGTEAFF.

This chain uses TRBV6-5 with TRBJ1-6, with D possibly being TRBD1 (5 bases). V shed 2 bases and J shed 9 bases, with 17 bases lying between them. Germline V CDR1 and CDR2: MNHEY, SVGAGI. The length of the CDR3 is 16 residues. CDR3 DNA: TGTGCCAGCAGTTACGGGTCGGGGGTAGAAGGTTCACCCCTCCACTTT. This gives the protein CASSYGSGVEGSPLHF.

The gene calls are TRBV28 and TRBJ2-7, with D maybe TRBD1 (6 bases). Germline V gene data show CDR1 as MDHEN and CDR2 as SYDVKM. The germline V and J ends were trimmed by 6 bases and 6 bases, with 12 bases remaining between them. The CDR3 has 12 residues. The CDR3, as DNA: TGTGCCAGCAGACAGGGTCGAGGCGAGCAGTACTTC. It is translated as CASRQGRGEQYF.

Of note for this clone: The same CDR3 also results from other DNA sequences found in this sample. The J gene is TRBJ2-7, the V gene TRBV30; unclear D gene. Between the trimmed V and J ends, which lost 0 bases and 2 bases, there was a span of 5 bases. CDR3 size: 12 residues. Per germline, CDR1 GTSNPN and CDR2 SVGIG (reference sequence). The CDR3 is CAWSVRTYEQYF. CDR3 DNA sequence: TGTGCCTGGAGTGTACGGACCTACGAGCAGTACTTC.

This rearrangement joins TRBV28 to TRBJ2-3, with TRBD2 identical over 10 bases. The germline CDR1 and CDR2 sequences are MDHEN and SYDVKM. V shed 3 bases, J shed 2 bases, and the junction held 11 bases outside the gene matches. The CDR3 has 18 residues. The CDR3 region is CASSFTGLAGVVTDTQYF. The CDR3 DNA is TGTGCCAGCAGTTTTACCGGTCTAGCGGGAGTAGTCACAGATACGCAGTATTTT.

The chain links TRBV10-3 to TRBJ2-1; 14 bases agree with TRBD2. The CDR3 is 19 amino acids. Unmatched junction bases numbered 6, after V lost 0 bases and J lost 2 bases. Germline V CDR1 and CDR2: ENHRY, SYGVKD. CDR3 amino acids: CAISESTSGRAGTYNEQFF. In DNA, the CDR3 is TGTGCCATCAGTGAGTCGACTAGCGGGAGGGCCGGGACCTACAATGAGCAGTTCTTC.

V is TRBV2 and J is TRBJ2-3; D call uncertain. The CDR3 length is 12 residues. V lost 1 base to trimming and J lost 6 bases, with 5 bases between them. CDR1 is SNHLY and CDR2 is FYNNEI in the germline V gene. CDR3 protein: CASSEEGDTQYF. The CDR3, as DNA: TGTGCCAGCAGTGAAGAGGGCGATACGCAGTATTTT.

V is TRBV10-3 and J is TRBJ2-1, with 11 bases identical to TRBD1. Germline CDR1 reads ENHRY; CDR2 reads SYGVKD. The V gene end was trimmed by 6 bases and the J gene end by 4 bases; junction bases not matched to a gene: 5. This CDR3 comprises 15 residues. CDR3 in amino acids: CAISKGQGVYNEQFF. The CDR3 DNA sequence: TGTGCCATCAGCAAGGGACAGGGGGTTTACAATGAGCAGTTCTTC.

The sample holds one count of this clone. Other DNA variants within this sample encode the same CDR3. The J gene is TRBJ2-7, the V gene TRBV9, with 12 bases that match TRBD2. The germline V gene has CDR1 SGDLS and CDR2 YYNGEE. After removal of 0 bases from V and 4 bases from J, the junction contained 2 bases not matched to a gene. The CDR3 spans 15 residues. CDR3 sequence (DNA): TGTGCCAGCAGCGTAGGTACTAGCGGGAGGTACGAGCAGTACTTC. This encodes CASSVGTSGRYEQYF. Filled out from reference TRBV9 and TRBJ2-7, the complete variable domain reads DSGVTQTPKHLITATGQRVTLRCSPRSGDLSVYWYQQSLDQGLQFLIQYYNGEERAKGNILERFSAQQFPDLHSELNLSSLELGDSALYFCASSVGTSGRYEQYFGPGTRLTVT.

This chain connects TRBV4-3 to TRBJ2-1; 7 bases line up with TRBD2. The length of the CDR3 is 14 residues. From germline, CDR1 is LGHNA and CDR2 YSLEER. V shed 6 bases and J 6 bases; nucleotides not matched to a gene: 8. The CDR3, as DNA: TGCGCCAGCAGTACGGCGGGGGTCAGCAATGAGCAGTTCTTC. It is translated as CASSTAGVSNEQFF.

This clone was seen only once. V usage is TRBV5-5 and J usage is TRBJ2-7; 7 positions match TRBD1. Trimming cost V 1 base and J 0 bases; bases outside gene matches: 7. In germline, CDR1 is SGHKS, CDR2 YYEKEE (reference sequence). CDR3 size: 16 residues. The CDR3 nucleotides read TGTGCCAGCAGCTTGAACTCGGGACAGAGCTCCTACGAGCAGTACTTC. Protein sequence: CASSLNSGQSSYEQYF.

V gene TRBV28 combines with J gene TRBJ1-4; D is undetermined. Trimming stripped 8 bases from V and 3 bases from J, with 10 bases between. The CDR3 totals 13 residues. Germline assignment: CDR1 MDHEN and CDR2 SYDVKM. For the CDR3, the DNA is TGTGCCAGCCGCCGGGCACCTAATGAAAAACTGTTTTTT. Amino acids: CASRRAPNEKLFF.